The 24 T cell receptor beta chains given below trace back to one sample, sequenced in a study of blood T cells in healthy people across ages. Using a J-beta primer mix together with a sample-barcoded 5' primer, a second PCR was run for roughly 6 to 12 cycles. TCRdb recomputed calls from the 5' RACE reads with MiXCR, one row per CDR3 protein. The repertoire has about 730,000 distinct CDR3 sequences, approximately 39% of them found once; the top ten carry 20% to 25%. The sample was blood. The source of these receptors is a woman aged 55-70 years in good health.

The chain links TRBV20-1 to TRBJ2-1; tentative D call: TRBD2 (6 bases). Trimming cost V 5 bases and J 5 bases, with 19 bases left between them. The CDR3 is 15 residues long. Germline V gene lookup returns CDR1 DFQATT and CDR2 SNEGSKA (reference sequence). CDR3 in amino acids: CSAQDRRGRNNEQFF. CDR3 in DNA: TGCAGTGCTCAGGACCGGCGGGGACGAAACAATGAGCAGTTCTTC.

The chain links TRBV20-1 to TRBJ2-3; possible D gene TRBD1, 5 bases. There are 13 residues in the CDR3. Looked up from germline, CDR1 is DFQATT and CDR2 is SNEGSKA (reference sequence). Trimming stripped 3 bases from V and 2 bases from J, with 9 bases between. CDR3 coding DNA: TGCAGTGCTAGGACAGTACCCACAGATACGCAGTATTTT. It yields the protein CSARTVPTDTQYF.

The chain combines TRBV5-5 with TRBJ2-5; 10 bases are a match to TRBD2. The CDR3 covers 16 residues. The J segment lost 5 bases and the V segment lost 0 bases, leaving 7 bases of the junction unmatched. CDR1 SGHKS and CDR2 YYEKEE come from the germline V gene (reference sequence). The CDR3 reads CASSLGVAGGQETQYF. The DNA for the CDR3 is TGTGCCAGCAGCTTGGGAGTAGCGGGAGGCCAGGAGACCCAGTACTTC.

The chain has TRBV5-1 and TRBJ1-4; possibly TRBD1 for D (5 bases). The germline V and J ends were trimmed by 1 base and 6 bases, with 13 bases remaining between them. The CDR3 spans 15 residues. Germline V gene data show CDR1 as SGHRS and CDR2 as YFSETQ. The chain's CDR3 is CASSLYGDAHEKLFF. In DNA form, the CDR3 reads TGCGCCAGCAGCTTGTATGGGGACGCCCATGAAAAACTGTTTTTT.

This clonotype was found a few times. The rearrangement joins TRBV11-2 to TRBJ2-3, with TRBD1 matching over 7 bases. Trimming removed 4 bases from V and 2 bases from J; junction bases left unmatched: 9. This CDR3 has 16 residues. The V gene's germline CDR1 is SGHAT and CDR2 FQNNGV. CDR3 DNA: TGTGCCAGCAGCTACAGGGGATTTCCCATCACAGATACGCAGTATTTT. Encoded protein: CASSYRGFPITDTQYF.

This chain uses TRBV5-1 with TRBJ2-3, with D possibly TRBD2 on 6 matching bases. The CDR3 is 15 residues long. V lost 4 bases and J 3 bases, leaving 15 bases between the germline ends. CDR1 and CDR2 from the germline V gene are SGHRS and YFSETQ. The CDR3 spells CASSHPRETTDTQYF. As DNA, the CDR3 is TGCGCCAGCAGCCACCCTCGGGAGACTACAGATACGCAGTATTTT. The full variable domain, with the rest looked up from reference TRBV5-1 and TRBJ2-3, is KAGVTQTPRYLIKTRGQQVTLSCSPISGHRSVSWYQQTPGQGLQFLFEYFSETQRNKGNFPGRFSGRQFSNSRSEMNVSTLELGDSALYLCASSHPRETTDTQYFGPGTRLTVL.

The gene calls are TRBV7-8 and TRBJ1-5; D not certain. The CDR3 loop spans 11 amino acids. V was clipped by 6 bases and J by 6 bases, with 6 bases between them. Germline CDR1 reads SGHVS; CDR2 reads FQNEAQ. The CDR3: CASRGRQPQHF. The DNA for the CDR3 is TGTGCCAGCAGAGGCCGTCAGCCCCAGCATTTT.

This sequence joins TRBV5-1 and TRBJ2-5; 8 positions agree with TRBD1. J gave up 1 base and V 5 bases, and 4 bases lay outside the gene matches. The CDR3 spans 14 residues. Germline CDR1 SGHRS, CDR2 YFSETQ. Here the CDR3 reads CASREGTGQETQYF. The CDR3 bases are TGCGCCAGCAGGGAAGGGACAGGCCAAGAGACCCAGTACTTC. Together with reference TRBV5-1 and TRBJ2-5, the CDR3 gives the full variable domain: KAGVTQTPRYLIKTRGQQVTLSCSPISGHRSVSWYQQTPGQGLQFLFEYFSETQRNKGNFPGRFSGRQFSNSRSEMNVSTLELGDSALYLCASREGTGQETQYFGPGTRLLVL.

This clonotype appeared a few times. CDR3 DNA sequence: TGTGCCAGCAGCGACTGGACTAGCCCCTACAATGAGCAGTTCTTC. Translation: CASSDWTSPYNEQFF. This chain links TRBV7-3 with TRBJ2-1; 8 nucleotides line up with TRBD2. The CDR3 is 15 residues long. Trimming at V came to 5 bases and at J to 2 bases, leaving 5 bases not matched to a gene. Germline-derived CDR1 and CDR2 are SGHTA and FQGTGA.

The CDR3 DNA reads as TGTGCCATCAGCGACGCCGGAGGGGGTGAGCAGTATTTT. This sequence encodes CAISDAGGGEQYF. The chain combines TRBV10-3 with TRBJ2-3, with D tentatively TRBD1 or TRBD2 (6 bases each). From germline, CDR1 is ENHRY and CDR2 SYGVKD. The CDR3 spans 13 residues. Trimming left V 6 bases short and J 11 bases short, with 18 bases between.

This clonotype was recorded at least ten times. The chain uses TRBV29-1 and TRBJ2-4; D remains unclear. V lost 4 bases and J 1 base, leaving 11 bases between the germline ends. CDR1 is SQVTM, CDR2 ANQGSEA, per germline. The CDR3 is made up of 14 amino acids. The DNA for the CDR3 is TGCAGCGTTGTCTTGGGAAGGGCCAAAAACATTCAGTACTTC. This codes for CSVVLGRAKNIQYF. The full variable domain, its missing parts supplied by reference TRBV29-1 and TRBJ2-4, is SAVISQKPSRDICQRGTSLTIQCQVDSQVTMMFWYRQQPGQSLTLIATANQGSEATYESGFVIDKFPISRPNLTFSTLTVSNMSPEDSSIYLCSVVLGRAKNIQYFGAGTRLSVL.

This clonotype was detected a few times. The genes are TRBV4-3 and TRBJ2-3; 8 bases match TRBD1. V shed 0 bases and J 2 bases; nucleotides not matched to a gene: 7. This CDR3 contains 17 residues. CDR1 and CDR2 (germline): LGHNA, YSLEER. The CDR3, as DNA: TGCGCCAGCAGCCAAGATTACAGGGGGGATTTCACAGATACGCAGTATTTT. It is translated as CASSQDYRGDFTDTQYF.

The chain carries TRBV5-1 and TRBJ2-7; D ambiguous. The length of the CDR3 is 13 residues. Looked up from germline, CDR1 is SGHRS and CDR2 is YFSETQ. V lost 0 bases to trimming and J lost 3 bases, with 7 bases between them. CDR3: CASSLAGNYEQYF. For the CDR3, the DNA is TGCGCCAGCAGCTTGGCGGGCAACTACGAGCAGTACTTC.

J is TRBJ2-5 and V is TRBV7-2; possibly TRBD1 for D (5 bases). There are 15 residues in the CDR3. The germline CDR1 and CDR2 sequences are SGHTA and FQGNSA. Trimming took off 7 bases at V and 5 bases at J, with 20 bases between the two ends. Here the CDR3 reads CASTQKVAGWETQYF. The CDR3 region has the DNA TGTGCCAGCACCCAAAAAGTGGCAGGGTGGGAGACCCAGTACTTC.

The CDR3 sequence: CSAPENTGFNSPLHF. DNA for the CDR3: TGCAGTGCCCCCGAAAACACGGGGTTTAATTCACCCCTCCACTTT. The chain has TRBV20-1 and TRBJ1-6; D gene uncertain. The V end lost 6 bases, the J end lost 6 bases, and 18 bases lay between the germline ends. From germline, CDR1 is DFQATT and CDR2 SNEGSKA (reference sequence). The CDR3 is 15 residues long.

This clonotype was counted ten times or more. This chain uses TRBV12-3 or TRBV12-4 with TRBJ2-7, with 8 bases lining up with TRBD1. J gave up 5 bases and V 3 bases, and 6 bases lay outside the gene matches. The CDR3 length is 14 residues. The CDR3 loop reads CASSLPQGANEQYF. The CDR3 nucleotides are TGTGCCAGCAGTTTGCCCCAGGGGGCTAACGAGCAGTACTTC.

V and J are TRBV6-2 or TRBV6-3 and TRBJ2-7; 12 bases are a match to TRBD2. This CDR3 contains 16 residues. CDR1 and CDR2 (germline): MNHEY, SVGEGT. After removal of 2 bases from V and 0 bases from J, the junction contained 2 bases not matched to a gene. The chain's CDR3 is CASSYATSGSSYEQYF. The CDR3 DNA reads as TGTGCCAGCAGTTACGCGACTAGCGGGAGCTCCTACGAGCAGTACTTC.

V usage is TRBV12-3 or TRBV12-4 and J usage is TRBJ2-7; 12 bases are shared with TRBD1. V dropped 5 bases and J dropped 3; count of bases not matched to a gene: 5. The CDR3 runs 15 residues. Written as DNA, the CDR3 is TGTGCCAGCAGTACCGGGACAGGGGGCATCTACGAGCAGTACTTC. Its protein product is CASSTGTGGIYEQYF.

The chain has TRBV27 and TRBJ1-1; weak D call: TRBD1 (5 bases). The CDR3 consists of 14 residues. Deletions cut 0 bases from V and 1 base from J, with 6 bases between. The germline V gene has CDR1 MNHEY and CDR2 SMNVEV (reference sequence). This CDR3 reads CASSLSGANTEAFF. The CDR3 DNA is TGTGCCAGCAGTTTATCCGGGGCGAACACTGAAGCTTTCTTT.

As concerns this clonotype: At one of its ends the junction is not consistent with the germline gene, which may arise from a read error. This chain connects TRBV27 to TRBJ2-1, with TRBD2 matching 10 bases. The CDR3 runs 19 residues. Looked up from germline, CDR1 is MNHEY and CDR2 is SMNVEV (reference sequence). CDR3 amino acids: CASSFSGASGGPSYNERFF. CDR3 nucleotides: TGTGCCAGCAGTTTTTCTGGGGCTAGCGGGGGTCCTTCCTACAATGAGCGGTTCTTC.

This chain links TRBV28 with TRBJ2-1; tentative D call: TRBD2 (5 bases). CDR1 is MDHEN and CDR2 is SYDVKM in the germline V gene. The CDR3 sequence is 13 residues long. Trimming removed 9 bases from V and 3 bases from J, with 12 bases in between. The CDR3 loop reads CASCPGSYNEQFF. CDR3 DNA sequence: TGTGCCAGTTGTCCGGGGAGCTACAATGAGCAGTTCTTC.

V is TRBV20-1 and J is TRBJ1-6, with D perhaps matching TRBD1 (5 bases). The CDR3 runs 17 residues. V gave up 3 bases and J gave up 10 bases, with 25 bases separating them. CDR1 is DFQATT, CDR2 SNEGSKA, per germline (reference sequence). Here the CDR3 DNA reads TGCAGTGCTAGCTCAGAGGGGAGTCTAGGTAGTAGGTCACCCCTCCACTTT. Translating it yields CSASSEGSLGSRSPLHF.

V and J are TRBV2 and TRBJ2-7; D possibly corresponds to TRBD2 (6 bases). The length of the CDR3 is 11 residues. Germline-derived CDR1 and CDR2 are SNHLY and FYNNEI. V was shortened by 11 bases and J by 4 bases, with 12 bases between the two germline ends. CDR3 sequence (DNA): TGTGCCCGGGGTAGCGGTTACGAGCAGTACTTC. Translating it yields CARGSGYEQYF.

This clonotype was picked up one time. This rearrangement joins TRBV3-1 to TRBJ2-5; 7 positions match TRBD2. V shed 4 bases, J shed 11 bases, and the junction held 13 bases outside the gene matches. Germline-derived CDR1 and CDR2 are LGHDT and YNNKEL (reference sequence). This CDR3 region has 14 residues. CDR3 sequence (DNA): TGTGCCAGCAGCCGCATCGGCAGGGATAGCGGGCAGTACTTC. Protein sequence: CASSRIGRDSGQYF.